The sequence of this TCR beta chain was determined in a study of blood T cell repertoires in COVID-19 (dated by TCRdb to the early 2020s). At the level of the whole study: The collaborator samples originated in the United States, Italy and Spain and spanned the acute and convalescent phases of COVID-19. The material from the prospective study consisted of cDNA or gDNA derived from T cells, B-cell-depleted T cells, or PBMCs. Deeply sampled blood TCRbeta repertoires from subjects exposed to, actively infected with, or recovered from COVID-19 were included in the dataset. The repertoires were released in a freely available public database meant as a resource for research on the immune response to SARS-CoV-2. Samples came from the ongoing ImmuneRACE study (first 160 participants) plus 1,254 subjects from 6 global collaborators. A de-identified subject ID, COVID-19 status, age in years and sex were almost always included in the sample metadata. Where available, HLA class I and class II types were obtained from metadata supplied by the sample provider rather than from assay-based typing.

TCRbeta CDR3 regions were amplified from genomic DNA using the immunoSEQ Assay, a bias-controlled multiplex PCR. The source study handled its data this way. Within the assay, amplification of reference gene primers was used to estimate how many nucleated cells each sample contained. To quantify the absolute abundance of each unique TCRbeta CDR3 rearrangement, sequence reads were collapsed and filtered. For each sample, productive Simpson clonality was calculated as the square root of Simpson's diversity index over productive rearrangements. TCRdb stores this immuneACCESS table with in-frame sequences only. Part of the clones is absent; in the studies checked, under half of the shortfall reflects unresolved V genes, and no reason is known for the rest. V, J and clone size reflect that table, while D and trimming were determined from the DNA. The sample has some 150,000 clones on record, about four fifths of them singletons. Roughly 8.8% of the sample belongs to the ten largest clones.

Whole blood was collected in K2EDTA tubes by collaborating institutions according to the institutions' own protocols. For TCRbeta analysis, collaborator samples were shipped as frozen whole blood, as isolated PBMCs, or as DNA extracted from either sample type. What the work shows at the level of the full study, not this receptor alone: The amount of clinical and demographic metadata varied by source and participant and was provided uncurated.

The CDR3, cysteine through phenylalanine, is 14 amino acids long. The only DNA kept is the CDR3, 42 bases in frame from the first base. At the junction V is shortened by 3 bases and J by 5 bases, with 11 bases in between. Based on the germline V gene, the CDR1 and CDR2 sequences are SGHDN and FVKESK. With regard to this clone: Its antigen remains unidentified. No base qualities exist here, and no much larger clone lies one base off it.

Material for sequencing was peripheral blood. The TCR originated in a human donor with acute or convalescent COVID-19. The donor label of this sample is uncertain. The rearrangement joined TRBV14 to TRBJ1-3, with the D gene call left open. The CDR3 reads CASSQEENRNTIYF. The nucleotide sequence reads TGTGCCAGCAGCCAGGAGGAGAATCGAAACACCATATATTTT.